This TCR beta chain was captured in a study of blood T cells in healthy people across ages. Trimming took 2 bases from V and 7 from J, leaving 17 bases between them. The CDR3 is 15 residues long. CDR1 SGHTA and CDR2 FQGNSA come from the germline V gene. Using a J-beta primer mix together with a sample-barcoded 5' primer, a second PCR was run for roughly 6 to 12 cycles. Each CDR3 protein gets one entry after TCRdb re-called the 5' RACE reads with MiXCR. Found here are hundreds of thousands of distinct CDR3 sequences, over 40% of them singletons; the top ten hold about 32%. Sequenced sample: blood. The V and J genes are TRBV7-2 and TRBJ1-1; perhaps TRBD1 as D (5 bases). The receptor was derived from a man at least 80 years old in good health. This CDR3 reads CASSLRSQGLYEAFF. The CDR3 region has the DNA TGTGCCAGCAGCTTACGGAGCCAGGGCCTATATGAAGCTTTCTTT.